Sequencing of this T cell receptor (beta chain) was carried out in a study of regulatory T cells in long-lasting Graves disease. Across the study: Positive TSH receptor antibodies alongside over 5 years of antithyroid drugs were what marked Graves' disease as persistent.

A note on this clonotype: The antigen remains unidentified.

Study-level results: Study of thyroid tissue was not done, with only peripheral blood studied. When disease was persistent, TRBV28, TRBJ1-2 and TRBJ2-5 were the favored segments.

Both iRepertoire HTBI primers and Arm-PCR of CDR3 regions were used to build the TCR beta libraries. TCRdb independently ran MiXCR on the multiplex PCR reads; one entry per CDR3 protein. The sample records some 340,000 distinct CDR3 sequences, roughly 20% being singletons. Time point noted: persistent/refractory GD, antithyroid drugs over 5 years with positive TRAb. Isolated PBMC RNA provided the starting material for the TCR library. The CDR3 covers 16 residues. From germline, CDR1 is MNHEY and CDR2 SMNVEV (reference sequence). With V trimmed by 5 bases and J by 2 bases, 7 bases remained unmatched. This TCR was sampled from a woman between 40 and 50 years old with Graves disease. The chain couples TRBV27 to TRBJ2-7; TRBD2 matches at 12 bases. The sample consisted of peripheral blood mononuclear cells (PBMCs), taken when the disease was refractory, from a patient treated with antithyroid drugs. The CDR3 sequence: CASSLRTSGVTYEQYF. The CDR3 DNA follows: TGTGCCAGCAGTCTCAGGACTAGCGGGGTAACCTACGAGCAGTACTTC.